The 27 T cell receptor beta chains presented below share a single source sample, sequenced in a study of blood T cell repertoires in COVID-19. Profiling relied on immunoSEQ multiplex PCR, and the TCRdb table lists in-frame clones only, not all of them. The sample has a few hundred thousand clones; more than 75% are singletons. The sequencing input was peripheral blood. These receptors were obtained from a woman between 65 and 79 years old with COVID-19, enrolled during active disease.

Written as DNA, the CDR3 is TGTGCCAGCAGCCAAGTACTCGGGAGCTCCTACGAGCAGTACTTC. It specifies CASSQVLGSSYEQYF. The V and J genes are TRBV3-1 (or the pseudogene TRBV3-2) and TRBJ2-7, with D possibly matching TRBD2 (6 bases). V was trimmed by 1 base and J by 0 bases, leaving 10 bases between them. The CDR3 loop spans 15 amino acids. CDR1 is LGHDT, CDR2 YNNKEL, per germline (reference sequence).

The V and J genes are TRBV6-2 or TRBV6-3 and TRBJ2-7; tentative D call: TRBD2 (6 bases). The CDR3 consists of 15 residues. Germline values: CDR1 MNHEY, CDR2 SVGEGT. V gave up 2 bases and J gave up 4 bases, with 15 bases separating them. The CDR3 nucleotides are TGTGCCAGCAGTTACAGGACTACAGCCGCTTACGAGCAGTACTTC. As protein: CASSYRTTAAYEQYF.

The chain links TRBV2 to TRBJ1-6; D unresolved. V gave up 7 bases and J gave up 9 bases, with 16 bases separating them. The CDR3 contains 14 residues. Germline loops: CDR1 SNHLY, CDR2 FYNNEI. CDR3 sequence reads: CASTGSNGASPLHF. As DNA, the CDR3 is TGTGCCAGCACTGGGAGCAATGGTGCTTCACCCCTCCACTTT.

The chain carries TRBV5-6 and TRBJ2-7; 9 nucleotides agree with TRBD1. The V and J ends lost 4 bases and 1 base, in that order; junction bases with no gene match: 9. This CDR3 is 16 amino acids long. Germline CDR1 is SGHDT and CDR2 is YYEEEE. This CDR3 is CASSLGTGILSYEQYF. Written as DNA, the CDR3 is TGTGCCAGCAGCCTCGGGACAGGGATATTGTCCTACGAGCAGTACTTC.

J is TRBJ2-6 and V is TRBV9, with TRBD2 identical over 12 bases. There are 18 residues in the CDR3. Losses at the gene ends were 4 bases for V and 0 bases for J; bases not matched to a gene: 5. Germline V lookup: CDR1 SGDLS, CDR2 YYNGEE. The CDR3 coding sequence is TGTGCCAGCAGCCTCGGACTAGCGGGGTTCTCTGGGGCCAACGTCCTGACTTTC. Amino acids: CASSLGLAGFSGANVLTF.

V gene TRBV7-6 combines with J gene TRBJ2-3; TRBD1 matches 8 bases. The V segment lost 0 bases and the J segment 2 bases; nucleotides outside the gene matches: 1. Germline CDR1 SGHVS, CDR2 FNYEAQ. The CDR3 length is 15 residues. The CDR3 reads CASSLARGPTDTQYF. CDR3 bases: TGTGCCAGCAGCTTAGCCAGGGGGCCCACAGATACGCAGTATTTT.

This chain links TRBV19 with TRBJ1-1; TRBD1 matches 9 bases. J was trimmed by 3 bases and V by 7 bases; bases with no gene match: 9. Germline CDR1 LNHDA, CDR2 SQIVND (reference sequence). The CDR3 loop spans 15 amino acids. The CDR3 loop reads CASTLGTGWDTEAFF. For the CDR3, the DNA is TGTGCCAGTACCCTCGGGACAGGGTGGGACACTGAAGCTTTCTTT. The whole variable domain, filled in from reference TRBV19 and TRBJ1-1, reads DGGITQSPKYLFRKEGQNVTLSCEQNLNHDAMYWYRQDPGQGLRLIYYSQIVNDFQKGDIAEGYSVSREKKESFPLTVTSAQKNPTAFYLCASTLGTGWDTEAFFGQGTRLTVV.

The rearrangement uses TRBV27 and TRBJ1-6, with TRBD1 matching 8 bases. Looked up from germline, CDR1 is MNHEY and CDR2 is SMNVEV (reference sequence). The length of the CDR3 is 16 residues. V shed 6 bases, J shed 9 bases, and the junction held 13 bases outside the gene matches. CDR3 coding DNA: TGTGCCAGCAGAACGGGGGCGACAGGGGCAACTTCACCCCTCCACTTT. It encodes CASRTGATGATSPLHF.

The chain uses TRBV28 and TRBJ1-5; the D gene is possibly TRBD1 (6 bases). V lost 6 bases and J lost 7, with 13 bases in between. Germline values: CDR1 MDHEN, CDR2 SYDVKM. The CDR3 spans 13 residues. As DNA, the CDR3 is TGTGCCAGCAGGGGGGACAATGCCCAGCCCCAGCATTTT. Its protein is CASRGDNAQPQHF.

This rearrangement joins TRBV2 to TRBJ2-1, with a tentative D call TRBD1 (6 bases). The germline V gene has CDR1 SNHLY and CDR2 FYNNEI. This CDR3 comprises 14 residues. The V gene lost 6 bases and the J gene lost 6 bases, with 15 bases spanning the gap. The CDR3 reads CASSAWTVANEQFF. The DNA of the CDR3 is TGTGCCAGCAGCGCCTGGACAGTAGCCAATGAGCAGTTCTTC.

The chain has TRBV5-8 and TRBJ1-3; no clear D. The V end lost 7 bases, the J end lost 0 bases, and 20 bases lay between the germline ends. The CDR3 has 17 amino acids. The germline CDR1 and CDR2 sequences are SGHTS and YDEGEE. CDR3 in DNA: TGTGCCAGCCCCAGGAAACCGCTCGCTTTCTCTGGAAACACCATATATTTT. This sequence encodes CASPRKPLAFSGNTIYF.

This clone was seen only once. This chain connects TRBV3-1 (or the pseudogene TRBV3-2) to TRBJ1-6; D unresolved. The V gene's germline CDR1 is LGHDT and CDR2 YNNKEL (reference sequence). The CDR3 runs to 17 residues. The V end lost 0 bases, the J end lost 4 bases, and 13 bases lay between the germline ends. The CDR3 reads CASSQDVTGRYNSPLHF. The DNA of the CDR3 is TGTGCCAGCAGCCAAGACGTCACCGGGAGGTATAATTCACCCCTCCACTTT.

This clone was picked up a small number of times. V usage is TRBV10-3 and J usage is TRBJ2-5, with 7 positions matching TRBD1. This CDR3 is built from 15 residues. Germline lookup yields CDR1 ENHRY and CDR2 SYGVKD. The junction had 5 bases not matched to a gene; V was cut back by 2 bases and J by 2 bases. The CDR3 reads CAISEGQAKQETQYF. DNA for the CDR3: TGTGCCATCAGTGAGGGACAGGCCAAGCAAGAGACCCAGTACTTC.

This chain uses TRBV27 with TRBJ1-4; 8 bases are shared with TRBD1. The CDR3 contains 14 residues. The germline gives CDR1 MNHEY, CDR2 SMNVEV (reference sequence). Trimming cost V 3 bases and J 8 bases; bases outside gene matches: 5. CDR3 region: CASSFQGAGEKLFF. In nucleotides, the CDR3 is TGTGCCAGCAGTTTCCAGGGGGCCGGGGAAAAACTGTTTTTT.

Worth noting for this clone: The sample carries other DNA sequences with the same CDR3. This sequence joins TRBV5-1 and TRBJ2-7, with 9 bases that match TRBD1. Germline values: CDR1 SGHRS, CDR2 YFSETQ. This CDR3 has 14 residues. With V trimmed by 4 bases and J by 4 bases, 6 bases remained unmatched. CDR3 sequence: CASSPGQGSYEQYF. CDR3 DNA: TGCGCCAGCAGCCCGGGACAGGGATCTTACGAGCAGTACTTC.

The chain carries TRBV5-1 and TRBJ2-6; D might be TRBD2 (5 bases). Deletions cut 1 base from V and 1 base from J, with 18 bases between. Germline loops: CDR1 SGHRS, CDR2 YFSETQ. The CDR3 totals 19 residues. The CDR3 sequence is CASSLSWRTVISGANVLTF. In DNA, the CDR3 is TGCGCCAGCAGCTTGAGTTGGAGGACGGTCATATCTGGGGCCAACGTCCTGACTTTC.

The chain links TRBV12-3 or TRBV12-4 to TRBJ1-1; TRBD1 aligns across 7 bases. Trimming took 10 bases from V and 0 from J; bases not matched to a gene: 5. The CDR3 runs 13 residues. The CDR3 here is CATRGRVNTEAFF. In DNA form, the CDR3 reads TGTGCCACCAGGGGGAGGGTGAACACTGAAGCTTTCTTT.

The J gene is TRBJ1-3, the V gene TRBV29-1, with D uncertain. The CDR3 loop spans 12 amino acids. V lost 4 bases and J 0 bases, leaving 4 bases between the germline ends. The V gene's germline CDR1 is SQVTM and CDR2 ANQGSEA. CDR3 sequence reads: CSVVASGNTIYF. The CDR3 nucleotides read TGCAGCGTTGTAGCCTCTGGAAACACCATATATTTT.

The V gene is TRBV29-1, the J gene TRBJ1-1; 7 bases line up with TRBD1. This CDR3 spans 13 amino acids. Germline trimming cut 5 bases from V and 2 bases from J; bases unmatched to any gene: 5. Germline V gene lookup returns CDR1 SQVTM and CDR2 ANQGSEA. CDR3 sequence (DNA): TGCAGCGTTACCGGGACAGAAAACACTGAAGCTTTCTTT. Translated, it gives CSVTGTENTEAFF. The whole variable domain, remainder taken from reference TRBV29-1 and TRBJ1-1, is SAVISQKPSRDICQRGTSLTIQCQVDSQVTMMFWYRQQPGQSLTLIATANQGSEATYESGFVIDKFPISRPNLTFSTLTVSNMSPEDSSIYLCSVTGTENTEAFFGQGTRLTVV.

CDR3 region: CASGLRELNTEAFF. As DNA, the CDR3 is TGTGCCAGCGGGCTCAGAGAGTTGAACACTGAAGCTTTCTTT. The V and J genes are TRBV2 and TRBJ1-1; no clear D. CDR3 size: 14 residues. The ends were cut back, 8 bases at V and 0 bases at J, with 13 bases in the middle. Germline CDR1 is SNHLY and CDR2 is FYNNEI.

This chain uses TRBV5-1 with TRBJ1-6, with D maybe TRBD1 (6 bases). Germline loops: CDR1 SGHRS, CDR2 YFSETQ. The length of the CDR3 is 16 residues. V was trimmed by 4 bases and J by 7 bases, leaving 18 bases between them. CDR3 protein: CASSPGIGQLNSPLHF. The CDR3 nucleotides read TGCGCCAGCAGCCCCGGGATAGGACAGCTAAATTCACCCCTCCACTTT.

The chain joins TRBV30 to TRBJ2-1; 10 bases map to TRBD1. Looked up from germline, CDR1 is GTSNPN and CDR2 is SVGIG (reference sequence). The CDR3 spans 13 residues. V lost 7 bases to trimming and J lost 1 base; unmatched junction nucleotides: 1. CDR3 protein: CALDRGSYNEQFF. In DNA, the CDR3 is TGTGCCTTGGACAGGGGGTCCTACAATGAGCAGTTCTTC.

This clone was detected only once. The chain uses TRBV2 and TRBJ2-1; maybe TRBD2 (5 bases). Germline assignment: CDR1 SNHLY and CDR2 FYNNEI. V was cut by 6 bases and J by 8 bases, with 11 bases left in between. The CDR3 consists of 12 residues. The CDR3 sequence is CASRPDGDEQFF. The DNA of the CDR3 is TGTGCCAGCAGACCCGACGGGGATGAGCAGTTCTTC.

As DNA, the CDR3 is TGTGCCAGCAGCTCCATTAAGGGACAGGGGGCGACGCAGTACTTC. It specifies CASSSIKGQGATQYF. V usage is TRBV14 and J usage is TRBJ2-7, with 12 bases matching TRBD1. From germline, CDR1 is SGHDN and CDR2 FVKESK. The CDR3 is 15 amino acids. V lost 5 bases to trimming and J lost 9 bases; unmatched junction nucleotides: 11.

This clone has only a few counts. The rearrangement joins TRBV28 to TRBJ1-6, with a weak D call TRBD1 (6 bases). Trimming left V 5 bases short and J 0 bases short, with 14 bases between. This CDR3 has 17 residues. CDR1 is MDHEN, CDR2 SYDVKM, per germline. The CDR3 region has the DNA TGTGCCAGCAGTCGCACCCTAGGGGGCTCCTATAATTCACCCCTCCACTTT. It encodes CASSRTLGGSYNSPLHF.

The CDR3 DNA reads TGCAGTGCTAGTAGTTGGGCAGGGCAGAACTATGGCTACACCTTC. Its protein is CSASSWAGQNYGYTF. This chain uses TRBV20-1 with TRBJ1-2; D is perhaps TRBD1 (5 bases). CDR1 is DFQATT, CDR2 SNEGSKA, per germline (reference sequence). V lost 3 bases and J lost 2, with 16 bases in between. The CDR3 has 15 residues.

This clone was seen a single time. The CDR3 loop reads CASSRGTGETEAFF. The CDR3 region has the DNA TGTGCCAGCAGCCGAGGCACAGGGGAGACTGAAGCTTTCTTT. The chain has TRBV3-1 (or the pseudogene TRBV3-2) and TRBJ1-1; 7 bases fit TRBD1. J lost 5 bases, V lost 4 bases, and 7 bases had no gene match. CDR1 and CDR2 from the germline V gene are LGHDT and YNNKEL (reference sequence). This CDR3 has 14 amino acids.